Reported below is one TCR beta chain. Its antigen is not known. The data were taken from a study of response to subunit inactivated influenza vaccine. Broader study findings: Authors proposed each seasonal influenza vaccination draws in few new T cells.

The CDR3 is made up of 12 amino acids. The V gene's germline CDR1 is ENHRY and CDR2 SYGVKD. Trimming left V 6 bases short and J 3 bases short, with 8 bases between. From the RT-PCR reads, TCRdb called clonotypes with MiXCR, one entry per CDR3 protein. This sample has hundreds of thousands of distinct CDR3 sequences, with around 13% found just once. The sequence was collected from a man aged 45-65 years who received an inactivated influenza vaccine. The V call is TRBV10-3, the J call TRBJ1-1; D is possibly TRBD1 (6 bases). The sequences come from PBMCs from blood, collected less than 15 days before vaccination. The CDR3 nucleotides are TGTGCCATCAGAAGACAGGACACTGAAGCTTTCTTT. As protein: CAIRRQDTEAFF.